The 4 T cell receptor beta chains below all came from one sample that was sequenced in a study of cytomegalovirus exposure and HLA in healthy donors. The PCR made use of 60 Vbeta and 13 Jbeta primers. The method was immunoSEQ multiplex PCR; TCRdb's version includes in-frame clones alone and lacks a portion of them. The data show about 190,000 clones, just under 75% seen once. The sequencing sample was made of PBMCs. The receptors originated from a man under 40 in good health and CMV-seropositive.

V usage is TRBV6-1 and J usage is TRBJ1-1, with D possibly being TRBD1 (5 bases). From germline, CDR1 is MNHNS and CDR2 SASEGT. Trimming removed 6 bases from V and 3 bases from J, with 14 bases in between. The CDR3 runs 14 residues. The CDR3 loop reads CASSPRGGDTEAFF. Here the CDR3 DNA reads TGTGCCAGCAGCCCCCGAGGAGGGGACACTGAAGCTTTCTTT.

V usage is TRBV15 and J usage is TRBJ2-4; 9 bases map to TRBD1. Germline V lookup: CDR1 LNHNV, CDR2 YYDKDF (reference sequence). J was trimmed by 0 bases and V by 11 bases; bases with no gene match: 8. The CDR3 runs 15 residues. DNA for the CDR3: TGTGCCTCGAGCCGGGACAGGGAAGCCAAAAACATTCAGTACTTC. Its protein product is CASSRDREAKNIQYF. Full variable domain (outside the CDR3, taken from reference TRBV15 and TRBJ2-4): DAMVIQNPRYQVTQFGKPVTLSCSQTLNHNVMYWYQQKSSQAPKLLFHYYDKDFNNEADTPDNFQSRRPNTSFCFLDIRSPGLGDTAMYLCASSRDREAKNIQYFGAGTRLSVL.

The chain is built from TRBV6-1 and TRBJ1-3; perhaps TRBD1 as D (5 bases). Trimming cost V 4 bases and J 7 bases, with 14 bases left between them. The CDR3 covers 14 residues. Germline V gene lookup returns CDR1 MNHNS and CDR2 SASEGT. CDR3 in amino acids: CASSGRAGSNTIYF. CDR3 nucleotides: TGTGCCAGCAGTGGGAGGGCAGGGAGTAACACCATATATTTT.

The chain carries TRBV10-3 and TRBJ2-3, with 9 bases fitting TRBD2. Trimming removed 4 bases from V and 1 base from J; junction bases left unmatched: 9. The CDR3 runs to 17 residues. Germline V gene lookup returns CDR1 ENHRY and CDR2 SYGVKD. CDR3 DNA: TGTGCCATCAGTGGGGGTAGCGGGAGAGGGGGCACAGATACGCAGTATTTT. This translates into CAISGGSGRGGTDTQYF.